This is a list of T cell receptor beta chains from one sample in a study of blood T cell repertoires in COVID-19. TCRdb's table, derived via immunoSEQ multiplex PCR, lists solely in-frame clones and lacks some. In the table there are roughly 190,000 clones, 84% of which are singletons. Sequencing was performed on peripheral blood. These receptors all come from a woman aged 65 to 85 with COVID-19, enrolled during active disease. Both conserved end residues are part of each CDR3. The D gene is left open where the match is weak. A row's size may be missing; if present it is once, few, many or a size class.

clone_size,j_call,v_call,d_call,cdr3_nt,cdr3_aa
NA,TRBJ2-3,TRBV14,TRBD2,TGTGCCAGCAGCCCCGGGCCGCCGGGAGGTATTACAGATACGCAGTATTTT,CASSPGPPGGITDTQYF
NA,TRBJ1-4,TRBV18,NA,TGTGCCAGCTCACCGGGGGCCAGTGAAAAACTGTTTTTT,CASSPGASEKLFF
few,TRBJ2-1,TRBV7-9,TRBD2,TGTGCCAGCAGCTTATCAGCGGGAGTACTGGATGAGCAGTTCTTC,CASSLSAGVLDEQFF
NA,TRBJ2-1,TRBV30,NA,TGTGCCTGGAGTGAAGAAACAGGGTACAATGAGCAGTTCTTC,CAWSEETGYNEQFF
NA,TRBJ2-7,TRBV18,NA,TGTGCCAGCTCACCATTCGAAGGGGCCGAGCAGTACTTC,CASSPFEGAEQYF
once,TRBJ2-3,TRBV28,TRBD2,TGTGCCAGCAGTTCCCGATGGCGGGGGTTAGATACGCAGTATTTT,CASSSRWRGLDTQYF
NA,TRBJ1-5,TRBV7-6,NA,TGTGCCAGCAGCCTAGGTAGAGGGAATCATCAGCCCCAGCATTTT,CASSLGRGNHQPQHF
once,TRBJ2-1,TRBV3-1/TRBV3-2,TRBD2,TGTGCCAGCAGCCAAGCGGTAGCGGGGTTCAATGAGCAGTTCTTC,CASSQAVAGFNEQFF
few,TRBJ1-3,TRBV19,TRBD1,TGTGCCAGTCAGGACAGGACCGGGATCGGAAACACCATATATTTT,CASQDRTGIGNTIYF
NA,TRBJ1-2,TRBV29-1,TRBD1,TGCAGCGTTGAACAGGGGGTCTATGGCTACACCTTC,CSVEQGVYGYTF
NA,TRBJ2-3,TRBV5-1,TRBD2,TGCGCCAGCAGCTTACATATAACTAGCGGGGGGACAGATACGCAGTATTTT,CASSLHITSGGTDTQYF
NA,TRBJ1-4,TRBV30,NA,TGTGCCTGGAGTCGAAGTACTCGAGGTGAAAAACTGTTTTTT,CAWSRSTRGEKLFF
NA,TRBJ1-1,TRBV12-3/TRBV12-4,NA,TGTGCCAGCAGTTTGAGGACTTACACTGAAGCTTTCTTT,CASSLRTYTEAFF
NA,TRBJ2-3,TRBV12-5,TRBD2,TGTGCTAGTGGTTTGGGGGAGGGAACAGATACGCAGTATTTT,CASGLGEGTDTQYF
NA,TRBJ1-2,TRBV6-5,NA,TGTGCCAGCACTCCTGAAACTTTTGACTATGGCTACACCTTC,CASTPETFDYGYTF
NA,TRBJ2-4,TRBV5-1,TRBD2,TGCGCCAGCAGCGGAGGACTAGGTAGCGGGAGGGCCGGTGACAAAAACATTCAGTACTTC,CASSGGLGSGRAGDKNIQYF
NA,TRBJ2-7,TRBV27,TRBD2,TGTGCCAGCAGTGTGACAGCGGGATGGGTGGCCTACGAGCAGTACTTC,CASSVTAGWVAYEQYF
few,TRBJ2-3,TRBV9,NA,TGTGCCAGCAGCGTAGGTACAGGTACCACAGATACGCAGTATTTT,CASSVGTGTTDTQYF
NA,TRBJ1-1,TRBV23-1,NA,TGCGCCAGCAGTCAATACCTTTCCGGTCCCAACACTGAAGCTTTCTTT,CASSQYLSGPNTEAFF
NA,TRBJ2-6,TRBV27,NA,TGTGCCAGCAGTCCTTCTGGGACTGCTGGGGCCAACGTCCTGACTTTC,CASSPSGTAGANVLTF
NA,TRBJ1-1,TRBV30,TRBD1,TGTGCCTGCCGCGCCAGGACAGGGAAAGCTTTCTTT,CACRARTGKAFF
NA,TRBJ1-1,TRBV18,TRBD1,TGTGCCAGCTCACTAAGGGGGACAGGGGCTTTGAACACTGAAGCTTTCTTT,CASSLRGTGALNTEAFF
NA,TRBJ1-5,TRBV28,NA,TGTGCCAGCCGGGTATATGTGTCTAGCAATCAGCCCCAGCATTTT,CASRVYVSSNQPQHF
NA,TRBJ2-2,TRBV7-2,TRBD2,TGTGCCAGCAGCGGGACTAGCGGGGGCGGGGAGCTGTTTTTT,CASSGTSGGGELFF
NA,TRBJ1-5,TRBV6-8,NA,TGTGCCAGCAGTCCCCCGGCAGGGGCTGGGGTGAGCAATCAGCCCCAGCATTTT,CASSPPAGAGVSNQPQHF
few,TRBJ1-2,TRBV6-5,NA,TGTGCCAGCAATTTCTTCTATGGCTACACCTTC,CASNFFYGYTF
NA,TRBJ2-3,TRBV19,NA,TGTGCCAGTACCCCCACCCCCCGACTACCGGGAGATACGCAGTATTTT,CASTPTPRLPGDTQYF
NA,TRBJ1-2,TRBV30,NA,TGTGCCTGGAGTGCCGGGACAATCTATGGCTACACCTTC,CAWSAGTIYGYTF
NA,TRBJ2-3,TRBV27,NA,TGTGCCAGCAGTTCTCGGGGATTCACAGATACGCAGTATTTT,CASSSRGFTDTQYF
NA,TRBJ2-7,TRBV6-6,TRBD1,TGTGCCAGCAGCCGAGGACAGGCAGCTTTGGGGGAGCAGTACTTC,CASSRGQAALGEQYF
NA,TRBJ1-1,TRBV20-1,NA,TGCAGTGCGGGGGCGAACACTGAAGCTTTCTTT,CSAGANTEAFF
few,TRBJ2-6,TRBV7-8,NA,TGTGCCAGCAGTAGAAGACAGATCTCTGGGGCCAACGTCCTGACTTTC,CASSRRQISGANVLTF
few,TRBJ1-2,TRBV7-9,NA,TGTGCCAGCAGCTTCCAGGGTGAGGTGTATGGCTACACCTTC,CASSFQGEVYGYTF
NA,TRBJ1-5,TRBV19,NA,TGTGCCAGTAGCCTAGGGGGGGGGAGTGATAATCAGCCCCAGCATTTT,CASSLGGGSDNQPQHF
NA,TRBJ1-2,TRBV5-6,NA,TGTGCCAGCAGCCAAGGACAGCGACCCTATGGCTACACCTTC,CASSQGQRPYGYTF
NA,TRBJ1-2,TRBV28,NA,TGTGCCAGCAGTTTAAACAAATGGGGGCGGACTAACTATGGCTACACCTTC,CASSLNKWGRTNYGYTF
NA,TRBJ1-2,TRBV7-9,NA,TGTGCCAGCAGCTTAGCGCGGGAAAACTATGGCTACACCTTC,CASSLARENYGYTF
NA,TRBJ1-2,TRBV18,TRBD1,TGTGCCAGCTCACCACCGATCGCCCCCAGGGGGAAGGGTCGCTATGGCTACACCTTC,CASSPPIAPRGKGRYGYTF
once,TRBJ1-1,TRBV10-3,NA,TGTGCCATCAGTGAGTCGACAGGTCGACCTTTCTTT,CAISESTGRPFF